This passage covers 15 T cell receptor beta chains from one sample sequenced in a study of neurological immune-mediated disorders. TCRdb re-derived calls from the 5' RACE reads in MiXCR, one entry per CDR3 protein. The sample gives 50,000 or so distinct CDR3 sequences, roughly 15% of which show up once; 4.4% is in the top ten. Sequenced: PBMCs. Receptors were obtained from a man in his sixties in good health.

This clonotype has at least ten counts. The J gene is TRBJ2-5, the V gene TRBV5-1, with 12 bases lining up with TRBD2. The junction had 11 bases not matched to a gene; V was cut back by 4 bases and J by 1 base. Germline V gene lookup returns CDR1 SGHRS and CDR2 YFSETQ. CDR3 length: 18 amino acids. The CDR3 DNA reads as TGCGCCAGCAGCCCCGGGACTAGCGGGCGATCCAGCCAAGAGACCCAGTACTTC. Translating it yields CASSPGTSGRSSQETQYF.

This clonotype appeared many times. The rearrangement links TRBV3-1 to TRBJ2-7; 12 bases line up with TRBD1. Germline V CDR1 and CDR2: LGHDT, YNNKEL (reference sequence). The V segment lost 4 bases and the J segment 3 bases; nucleotides outside the gene matches: 4. This CDR3 has 15 residues. CDR3 residues: CASSPGTGGSYEQYF. CDR3 DNA sequence: TGTGCCAGCAGCCCCGGGACAGGGGGCAGCTACGAGCAGTACTTC.

This clonotype was counted ten times or more. The rearrangement uses TRBV9 and TRBJ2-1, with 13 bases aligning to TRBD2. Trimming took 2 bases from V and 6 from J; bases not matched to a gene: 2. The length of the CDR3 is 15 residues. From germline, CDR1 is SGDLS and CDR2 YYNGEE. Here the CDR3 reads CASSVGLAGFNEQFF. The DNA for the CDR3 is TGTGCCAGCAGCGTGGGACTAGCGGGATTCAATGAGCAGTTCTTC.

This clonotype was observed a few times. The gene calls are TRBV7-9 and TRBJ2-5, with D hard to call. The CDR3 is 15 residues long. CDR1 is SEHNR, CDR2 FQNEAQ, per germline (reference sequence). V lost 2 bases and J 4 bases, leaving 14 bases between the germline ends. The CDR3 region has the DNA TGTGCCAGCAGCTTAAGGGTCCCGCTGGGAGAGACCCAGTACTTC. Protein sequence: CASSLRVPLGETQYF.

With respect to this clonotype: This clone may be a read error of a much larger clone one base away. This chain joins TRBV27 and TRBJ2-2, with D perhaps assigned TRBD1 or TRBD2 (7 bases each). The germline V gene encodes CDR1 MNHEY and CDR2 SMNVEV (reference sequence). This CDR3 has 14 residues. V lost 7 bases to trimming and J lost 7 bases, with 16 bases between them. CDR3 in amino acids: CASMGGGAVGELFF. The CDR3 nucleotides read TGTGCCAGCATGGGAGGGGGCGCCGTCGGGGAGCTGTTTTTT.

This clonotype was detected many times. The rearrangement links TRBV3-1 to TRBJ2-7; D not certain. Germline loops: CDR1 LGHDT, CDR2 YNNKEL (reference sequence). V was cut by 4 bases and J by 2 bases, with 9 bases left in between. CDR3 length: 13 residues. For the CDR3, the DNA is TGTGCCAGCAGCCCACCTGGGACCTACGAGCAGTACTTC. Translating gives CASSPPGTYEQYF.

Many counts were recorded for this clonotype. The chain combines TRBV20-1 with TRBJ2-7, with 7 bases matching TRBD1. After removal of 0 bases from V and 4 bases from J, the junction contained 6 bases not matched to a gene. CDR3 length equals 14 residues. Germline V gene sequence: CDR1 DFQATT, CDR2 SNEGSKA (reference sequence). The CDR3 DNA follows: TGCAGTGCTAGAGAGCCTGGGACAGAATACGAGCAGTACTTC. Encoded protein: CSAREPGTEYEQYF.

This clonotype was found many times. The rearrangement links TRBV3-1 to TRBJ2-3; TRBD2 matches 8 bases. Germline values: CDR1 LGHDT, CDR2 YNNKEL (reference sequence). J lost 0 bases, V lost 3 bases, and 2 bases had no gene match. The CDR3 has 15 amino acids. This chain's CDR3 is CASSQGLGSTDTQYF. CDR3 sequence (DNA): TGTGCCAGCAGCCAGGGACTAGGAAGCACAGATACGCAGTATTTT.

This clonotype occurred many times. This sequence joins TRBV20-1 and TRBJ1-5, with unresolved D. This CDR3 is built from 13 residues. Deletions cut 2 bases from V and 7 bases from J, with 12 bases between. Germline-derived CDR1 and CDR2 are DFQATT and SNEGSKA (reference sequence). For the CDR3, the DNA is TGCAGTGCTAGACCGGGTAATAGCCAGCCCCAGCATTTT. Translating it yields CSARPGNSQPQHF.

Many counts were recorded for this clonotype. V usage is TRBV4-1 and J usage is TRBJ2-3; unclear D gene. Trimming cost V 4 bases and J 5 bases, with 10 bases left between them. CDR1 and CDR2 from the germline V gene are MGHRA and YSYEKL. The CDR3 is made up of 13 amino acids. The CDR3 loop is CASSPPGIDTQYF. DNA of the CDR3: TGCGCCAGCAGCCCCCCTGGGATAGATACGCAGTATTTT.

The sample holds many counts of this clonotype. One end of the junction is discordant with germline, which a read error may explain. V is TRBV12-5 and J is TRBJ1-6, with D tentatively TRBD1 (5 bases). Germline V CDR1 and CDR2: LGHNT, FRNRAP. This CDR3 region has 18 residues. The CDR3 loop reads CASCFHLAAGSENSPLHF. The CDR3 DNA reads TGTGCTAGTTGTTTCCATTTGGCGGCAGGGTCGGAGAATTCACCCCTCCACTTT.

V is TRBV3-1 and J is TRBJ2-7; D may be TRBD1 (5 bases). The length of the CDR3 is 13 residues. CDR1 is LGHDT, CDR2 YNNKEL, per germline (reference sequence). V lost 1 base and J lost 5, with 9 bases in between. The CDR3: CASSQGGADEQYF. The CDR3 nucleotides read TGTGCCAGCAGCCAAGGTGGGGCGGACGAGCAGTACTTC.

This clonotype was observed many times. The CDR3 loop is CASSLGLTSYEQYF. As DNA, the CDR3 is TGTGCCAGCAGCTTGGGACTAACTTCCTACGAGCAGTACTTC. This chain joins TRBV3-1 and TRBJ2-7; 7 bases agree with TRBD2. Trimming removed 5 bases from V and 1 base from J; junction bases left unmatched: 5. From germline, CDR1 is LGHDT and CDR2 YNNKEL (reference sequence). The CDR3 has 14 residues.

This clonotype showed up many times. The chain links TRBV5-1 to TRBJ1-2; TRBD1 matches 9 bases. Trimming removed 4 bases from V and 3 bases from J; junction bases left unmatched: 7. Per the germline V gene, CDR1 is SGHRS and CDR2 is YFSETQ. This CDR3 region has 15 residues. The CDR3 is CASSHTGGGDYGYTF. The CDR3 nucleotides read TGCGCCAGCAGCCATACAGGGGGCGGCGACTATGGCTACACCTTC.

This clonotype appeared many times. The CDR3 loop reads CATGRSLNTEAFF. The CDR3 region has the DNA TGTGCCACCGGGAGGAGTCTGAACACTGAAGCTTTCTTT. The chain links TRBV6-2 or TRBV6-3 to TRBJ1-1; D uncertain. CDR1 is MNHEY, CDR2 SVGEGT, per germline. The CDR3 consists of 13 residues. V was pared by 10 bases and J by 0 bases, with 12 bases between.